This T cell receptor beta chain is drawn from a study of a mutant IDH1 vaccine in newly diagnosed glioma. Study-wide context: Treated individuals were approximately 62% male and roughly 40% female, averaging approximately 40 years of age. At week 35 came visit V12, and visit V13 followed at week 47. The study, taken as a whole, reports: Seemingly, pseudoprogression had no relation to changes in the top peripheral T cell clonotypes.

CDR3 size: 15 residues. The V segment lost 5 bases and the J segment 0 bases; nucleotides outside the gene matches: 3. CDR1 is SGHTA and CDR2 is FQGNSA in the germline V gene. The table came from immunoSEQ multiplex PCR; TCRdb's copy has only in-frame clones and leaves some out. Of roughly 34,000 clones listed, 84% are singletons. A remark on this clone: Its target is not known.

Specified time point: week 47, end of study. What each vaccine dose contained was 300 ug of mutant IDH1 20-mer peptide, accompanied by topical imiquimod. Weeks 1, 3, 5, 7, 11, 15, 19 and 23 were when patients received their eight vaccinations. V is TRBV7-2 and J is TRBJ1-5, with 8 bases identical to TRBD1. The sequencing used PBMCs, collected from a glioma patient whose treatment included an IDH1 peptide vaccine. The sequence derives from a man younger than 40 with glioma. CDR3 sequence reads: CASSETGVSNQPQHF. In DNA, the CDR3 is TGTGCCAGCAGCGAGACAGGGGTTAGCAATCAGCCCCAGCATTTT. The full variable domain, with the rest looked up from reference TRBV7-2 and TRBJ1-5, is GAGVSQSPSNKVTEKGKDVELRCDPISGHTALYWYRQSLGQGLEFLIYFQGNSAPDKSGLPSDRFSAERTGGSVSTLTIQRTQQEDSAVYLCASSETGVSNQPQHFGDGTRLSIL.